Sequencing of this T cell receptor beta chain was carried out in a study of blood T cells in healthy people across ages. This CDR3 comprises 16 residues. Germline V gene sequence: CDR1 SEHNR, CDR2 FQNEAQ (reference sequence). V dropped 9 bases and J dropped 0 bases, with 18 bases sitting between them. A J-beta primer mix and a sample-barcoded 5' primer were used in a second PCR of roughly 7 to 12 cycles. One entry per CDR3 protein results from TCRdb running MiXCR on the 5' RACE reads. The profile shows roughly 800,000 distinct CDR3 sequences, 58% of them singletons. The material sequenced was blood. The TCR originated in a man aged 25-45 years in good health. This chain joins TRBV7-9 and TRBJ2-1, with D possibly TRBD2 on 6 matching bases. The CDR3: CASFPGLFSSYNEQFF. The CDR3 nucleotides are TGTGCCAGTTTCCCGGGACTTTTCAGCTCCTACAATGAGCAGTTCTTC.